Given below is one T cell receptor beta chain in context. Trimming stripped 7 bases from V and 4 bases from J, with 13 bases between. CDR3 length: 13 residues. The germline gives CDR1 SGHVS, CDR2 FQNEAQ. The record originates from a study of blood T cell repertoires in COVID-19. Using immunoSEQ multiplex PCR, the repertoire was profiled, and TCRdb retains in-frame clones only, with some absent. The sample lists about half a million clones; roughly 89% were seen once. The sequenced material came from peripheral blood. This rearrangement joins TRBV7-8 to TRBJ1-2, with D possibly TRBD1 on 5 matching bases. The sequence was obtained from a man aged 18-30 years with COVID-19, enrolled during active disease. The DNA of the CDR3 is TGTGCCAGCACTAAAGGGGCAGCCTATGGCTACACCTTC. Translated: CASTKGAAYGYTF.